Shown below are 31 T cell receptor beta chains from a single sample sequenced in a study of OX40 agonist ivuxolimab in advanced cancers. Data came from immunoSEQ multiplex PCR; TCRdb stores just in-frame clones and leaves some out. The sample holds fewer than 90,000 clones, 75% to 90% seen once. The sample here was CD4+ or CD8+ T cells sorted from blood, taken in a trial of the OX40 agonist ivuxolimab. The receptors here all came from an adult with an advanced solid tumor such as melanoma, head and neck, liver or kidney cancer.

The rearrangement joins TRBV28 to TRBJ2-7; TRBD1 aligns across 9 bases. After removal of 6 bases from V and 3 bases from J, the junction contained 12 bases not matched to a gene. Germline V gene sequence: CDR1 MDHEN, CDR2 SYDVKM. The CDR3 totals 16 residues. CDR3 protein: CASSKPGTGMVYEQYF. CDR3 DNA: TGTGCCAGCAGCAAACCCGGGACAGGGATGGTCTACGAGCAGTACTTC.

This clone was counted a single time. The chain carries TRBV30 and TRBJ2-7; a possible D gene is TRBD1 (5 bases). Germline CDR1 reads GTSNPN; CDR2 reads SVGIG (reference sequence). Deletions cut 2 bases from V and 7 bases from J, with 9 bases between. The CDR3 covers 11 residues. The chain's CDR3 is CAWSPGWEQYF. The CDR3, as DNA: TGTGCCTGGAGTCCAGGGTGGGAGCAGTACTTC.

V gene TRBV6-1 combines with J gene TRBJ2-7, with 9 bases lining up with TRBD1. The CDR3 consists of 14 residues. V was clipped by 6 bases and J by 5 bases; unmatched bases: 8. CDR1 is MNHNS, CDR2 SASEGT, per germline. DNA of the CDR3: TGTGCCAGCAGCGGGTGGGGACAGGGTGACGAGCAGTACTTC. It translates to CASSGWGQGDEQYF.

This clone was detected once. The chain has TRBV19 and TRBJ1-4; TRBD1 matches 9 bases. Germline lookup yields CDR1 LNHDA and CDR2 SQIVND (reference sequence). The CDR3 consists of 17 residues. V shed 2 bases, J shed 5 bases, and the junction held 9 bases outside the gene matches. DNA of the CDR3: TGTGCCAGTAGTATATCTGGGACAGGGAGGTGGAATGAAAAACTGTTTTTT. Its translation: CASSISGTGRWNEKLFF.

This sequence joins TRBV6-1 and TRBJ2-5; 7 bases agree with TRBD1. This CDR3 comprises 14 residues. Germline trimming cut 5 bases from V and 0 bases from J; bases unmatched to any gene: 3. Germline V lookup: CDR1 MNHNS, CDR2 SASEGT. The DNA of the CDR3 is TGTGCCAGCAGTAGGCAGGGGGACCAAGAGACCCAGTACTTC. Translation gives CASSRQGDQETQYF.

This clone came up once. The rearrangement uses TRBV5-1 and TRBJ2-2, with 7 bases matching TRBD2. V was pared by 4 bases and J by 6 bases, with 9 bases of the junction left unmatched. This CDR3 region has 15 residues. Per germline, CDR1 SGHRS and CDR2 YFSETQ. CDR3 nucleotides: TGCGCCAGCAGCCCCCGGGCGGGGGATCCCGGGGAGCTGTTTTTT. Its translation: CASSPRAGDPGELFF.

Details on this clone: Other DNA sequences in this specimen translate into the identical CDR3. V gene TRBV5-1 combines with J gene TRBJ2-2; maybe TRBD1 (5 bases). The CDR3 has 13 amino acids. Deletions cut 0 bases from V and 5 bases from J, with 5 bases between. Germline CDR1 reads SGHRS; CDR2 reads YFSETQ. The CDR3 DNA is TGCGCCAGCAGCTTGGAGGGGACCGGGGAGCTGTTTTTT. Translating gives CASSLEGTGELFF.

The rearrangement links TRBV10-3 to TRBJ1-3; D gene ambiguous. The CDR3 consists of 14 residues. Germline-derived CDR1 and CDR2 are ENHRY and SYGVKD. V lost 6 bases and J lost 0, with 9 bases in between. The CDR3 sequence: CAISDGVSGNTIYF. CDR3 in DNA: TGTGCCATCAGCGACGGAGTCTCTGGAAACACCATATATTTT.

The chain uses TRBV5-6 and TRBJ1-2; 10 nucleotides agree with TRBD1. Germline V gene data show CDR1 as SGHDT and CDR2 as YYEEEE. V lost 3 bases and J lost 2; bases outside the gene matches: 7. The CDR3 is 16 amino acids. The CDR3 region is CASSSVRQGANYGYTF. The DNA of the CDR3 is TGTGCCAGCAGCTCTGTCCGACAGGGGGCAAACTATGGCTACACCTTC.

The V and J genes are TRBV4-2 and TRBJ2-1; 10 bases map to TRBD2. Germline V gives CDR1 LGHNA, CDR2 YNFKEQ. The V and J ends lost 0 bases and 2 bases, in that order; junction bases with no gene match: 7. The CDR3 sequence is 18 residues long. In DNA, the CDR3 is TGTGCCAGCAGCCAAGATTCAATCCTAGCGGGGGCCTACAATGAGCAGTTCTTC. Translated: CASSQDSILAGAYNEQFF.

The chain links TRBV7-8 to TRBJ2-2, with 16 nucleotides matching TRBD2. The J segment lost 6 bases and the V segment lost 5 bases, leaving 6 bases of the junction unmatched. The CDR3 is made up of 17 amino acids. CDR1 is SGHVS and CDR2 is FQNEAQ in the germline V gene. CDR3 coding DNA: TGTGCCAGCAGCCCGGGACTAGCGGGGGGGCGATCCGGGGAGCTGTTTTTT. Translated: CASSPGLAGGRSGELFF.

The V and J genes are TRBV5-6 and TRBJ2-7, with D possibly TRBD2 on 5 matching bases. The CDR3 length is 14 residues. Trimming pared 0 bases from V and 2 bases from J, leaving 9 bases between. Germline loops: CDR1 SGHDT, CDR2 YYEEEE. CDR3 bases: TGTGCCAGCAGCTTGGGACCCGGGACCTACGAGCAGTACGTC. Encoded protein: CASSLGPGTYEQYV.

CDR3 nucleotide sequence: TGTGCCAGCACAGGACGAACGGCGGAAAAACTGTTTTTT. Its protein product is CASTGRTAEKLFF. This chain joins TRBV7-2 and TRBJ1-4; D remains ambiguous. The V end lost 7 bases, the J end lost 8 bases, and 14 bases lay between the germline ends. The CDR3 covers 13 residues. Germline CDR1 and CDR2: SGHTA and FQGNSA.

The rearrangement joins TRBV7-3 to TRBJ1-1, with 7 bases that match TRBD1. Germline-derived CDR1 and CDR2 are SGHTA and FQGTGA. This CDR3 has 13 residues. J gave up 4 bases and V 5 bases, and 4 bases lay outside the gene matches. CDR3 DNA: TGTGCCAGCAGCGAGGGACAGACCACTGAAGCTTTCTTT. This encodes CASSEGQTTEAFF.

The chain links TRBV19 to TRBJ2-2; TRBD1 is a possible D gene (5 bases). V gave up 8 bases and J gave up 2 bases, with 12 bases separating them. Per the germline V gene, CDR1 is LNHDA and CDR2 is SQIVND (reference sequence). The CDR3 runs to 14 residues. DNA for the CDR3: TGTGCCAGTGGATGGCAGGGAAACACCGGGGAGCTGTTTTTT. Translated: CASGWQGNTGELFF.

The V gene is TRBV7-8, the J gene TRBJ1-3; the D gene is possibly TRBD1 (5 bases). The CDR3 length is 18 residues. With 2 bases removed from V and 0 bases from J, the gap between germline ends came to 17 bases. Per the germline V gene, CDR1 is SGHVS and CDR2 is FQNEAQ. The CDR3 sequence is CASSLNGAGLFSGNTIYF. Here the CDR3 DNA reads TGTGCCAGCAGCTTAAACGGAGCAGGGTTGTTCTCTGGAAACACCATATATTTT.

This clone was recorded once. The chain recombines TRBV19 with TRBJ1-2, with D maybe TRBD1 (5 bases). The CDR3 sequence is 16 residues long. V lost 6 bases, J lost 4 bases, and 21 bases lay in between. Germline assignment: CDR1 LNHDA and CDR2 SQIVND (reference sequence). CDR3 DNA: TGTGCCAGTAGCTCCAACGCAGGGTTTTACGTCTATGGCTACACCTTC. It translates to CASSSNAGFYVYGYTF.

This clone occurred a few times. V usage is TRBV7-9 and J usage is TRBJ1-1; a possible D gene is TRBD1 (6 bases). The germline CDR1 and CDR2 sequences are SEHNR and FQNEAQ (reference sequence). This CDR3 is 14 amino acids long. V lost 3 bases and J lost 5, with 13 bases in between. The CDR3 loop reads CASSFQGRGTEAFF. The DNA for the CDR3 is TGTGCCAGCAGCTTCCAGGGGAGGGGGACTGAAGCTTTCTTT.

Only a few counts were recorded for this clone. The J gene is TRBJ1-6, the V gene TRBV4-2, with D uncertain. Germline CDR1 LGHNA, CDR2 YNFKEQ. There are 17 residues in the CDR3. The V end was cut by 0 bases, the J end by 0 bases, with 9 bases between. The CDR3 sequence is CASSQEPSSSYNSPLHF. CDR3 bases: TGTGCCAGCAGCCAAGAGCCAAGCAGCTCCTATAATTCACCCCTCCACTTT.

This clone turned up a few times. V is TRBV6-4 and J is TRBJ1-2; D is uncertain. V lost 2 bases and J lost 7, with 8 bases in between. In germline, CDR1 is MRHNA, CDR2 SNTAGT. This CDR3 contains 12 residues. CDR3 loop: CASSDSLLGYTF. The CDR3 coding sequence is TGTGCCAGCAGTGACAGCCTGCTTGGCTACACCTTC.

The rearrangement joins TRBV9 to TRBJ2-7; TRBD2 might be the D (6 bases). This CDR3 spans 15 amino acids. Germline V gene lookup returns CDR1 SGDLS and CDR2 YYNGEE. Trimming shortened V by 3 bases and J by 2 bases, and 15 bases separated the two germline ends. The CDR3 here is CASSAGEAVAYEQYF. CDR3 bases: TGTGCCAGCAGCGCTGGGGAGGCCGTGGCCTACGAGCAGTACTTC.

The chain combines TRBV5-5 with TRBJ2-1; 8 bases agree with TRBD1. After removal of 0 bases from V and 9 bases from J, the junction contained 8 bases not matched to a gene. Germline CDR1 reads SGHKS; CDR2 reads YYEKEE (reference sequence). The CDR3 sequence is 15 residues long. The CDR3 DNA reads TGTGCCAGCAGCTTGGACGGACAGGGTAACAGTGAGCAGTTCTTC. Its protein product is CASSLDGQGNSEQFF.

There are a few counts of this clone. The rearrangement uses TRBV4-3 and TRBJ2-3; D may be TRBD2 (6 bases). The germline gives CDR1 LGHNA, CDR2 YSLEER. The CDR3 extends over 15 amino acids. V was shortened by 4 bases and J by 4 bases, with 15 bases between the two germline ends. The CDR3 nucleotides are TGCGCCAGCAGCCCTCGGCAGGGCGGGGCAGATACGCAGTATTTT. This gives the protein CASSPRQGGADTQYF.

The V call is TRBV5-1, the J call TRBJ2-1; 16 positions match TRBD2. The V segment lost 4 bases and the J segment 7 bases; nucleotides outside the gene matches: 8. Germline V lookup: CDR1 SGHRS, CDR2 YFSETQ. There are 17 residues in the CDR3. CDR3 loop: CASSISGTSGRDNEQFF. Here the CDR3 DNA reads TGCGCCAGCAGCATCTCCGGGACTAGCGGGAGGGATAATGAGCAGTTCTTC.

This clone was detected a few times. The CDR3, as DNA: TGTGCCAGCAGCCGAACAACAGGGACGAACACTGAAGCTTTCTTT. This translates into CASSRTTGTNTEAFF. The rearrangement uses TRBV9 and TRBJ1-1; the D gene is possibly TRBD1 (6 bases). CDR3 size: 15 residues. Trimming removed 4 bases at V and 1 base at J, with 14 bases between. Looked up from germline, CDR1 is SGDLS and CDR2 is YYNGEE.

The chain employs TRBV11-2 and TRBJ1-1; tentatively, D is TRBD1 (5 bases). The CDR3 has 13 amino acids. CDR1 and CDR2 (germline): SGHAT, FQNNGV. With 5 bases removed from V and 4 bases from J, the gap between germline ends came to 11 bases. The CDR3 sequence is CASSPWGGTEAFF. CDR3 sequence (DNA): TGTGCCAGCAGCCCCTGGGGGGGCACTGAAGCTTTCTTT.

This clone was recorded once. The V call is TRBV7-9, the J call TRBJ1-4; 8 nucleotides match TRBD1. In germline, CDR1 is SEHNR, CDR2 FQNEAQ (reference sequence). V trimming: 5 bases; J trimming: 5 bases; junction bases outside the gene matches: 4. This CDR3 spans 14 amino acids. The CDR3 reads CASSPGGANEKLFF. The CDR3 DNA sequence: TGTGCCAGCAGCCCAGGGGGCGCGAATGAAAAACTGTTTTTT.

The gene calls are TRBV2 and TRBJ1-2, with TRBD1 as a possible D gene (5 bases). CDR3 size: 13 residues. The V end was cut by 2 bases, the J end by 4 bases, with 8 bases between. CDR1 is SNHLY, CDR2 FYNNEI, per germline. The CDR3 reads CASSERGTYGYTF. The CDR3 DNA reads TGTGCCAGCAGTGAAAGAGGGACCTATGGCTACACCTTC.

This chain joins TRBV7-9 and TRBJ1-2; 8 nucleotides line up with TRBD1. Per the germline V gene, CDR1 is SEHNR and CDR2 is FQNEAQ (reference sequence). The V and J ends lost 5 bases and 6 bases, in that order; junction bases with no gene match: 17. The CDR3 runs 17 residues. Here the CDR3 DNA reads TGTGCCAGCAGCCTCAGACGTGCCGGGACAGGAACGGATGGCTACACCTTC. Protein product: CASSLRRAGTGTDGYTF.

The CDR3 DNA reads TGCGCCAGCAAGGAGAGCGGGATGATGGTCGATGAGCAGTTCTTC. Translation gives CASKESGMMVDEQFF. The genes are TRBV5-1 and TRBJ2-1; 7 bases match TRBD2. Per germline, CDR1 SGHRS and CDR2 YFSETQ. CDR3 size: 15 residues. V lost 6 bases, J lost 8 bases, and 14 bases stayed unmatched.

This clone was detected many times. The chain joins TRBV5-1 to TRBJ2-5, with 8 bases aligning to TRBD2. The CDR3 length is 15 residues. Germline V gene lookup returns CDR1 SGHRS and CDR2 YFSETQ. Trimming took 0 bases from V and 3 from J; bases not matched to a gene: 4. The CDR3 DNA sequence: TGCGCCAGCAGCTTGGTCCCCGGGGGGGAAGAGACCCAGTACTTC. This encodes CASSLVPGGEETQYF.